The clone carrying this TCR beta chain was observed a single time. This sample is part of a study of blood T cell repertoires in COVID-19. Study summary: Spain, Italy and the United States supplied samples that represented acute and convalescent COVID-19.

Trimming left V 4 bases short and J 4 bases short, with 26 bases between. Germline assignment: CDR1 SEHNR and CDR2 FQNEAQ (reference sequence). The CDR3 consists of 19 residues. Only in-frame clones appear in the TCRdb table, and some are missing; sequencing was by immunoSEQ multiplex PCR. The table records 140,000 to 150,000 clones, less than 90% of them present only once. This chain uses TRBV7-9 with TRBJ1-5; no firm D call. This TCR was recovered from a human donor in a cohort sampled during active COVID-19. The specimen was peripheral blood. The DNA for the CDR3 is TGTGCCAGCAGCTCCTATAGTGGCCTTAGCGATCGGAGGAATCAGCCCCAGCATTTT. The encoded protein is CASSSYSGLSDRRNQPQHF.